What follows are 24 T cell receptor beta chains derived from one specimen sequenced in a study of cytomegalovirus exposure and HLA in healthy donors. Vbeta (60) and Jbeta (13) primers were used in the PCR. Using immunoSEQ multiplex PCR, the repertoire was profiled, and TCRdb retains in-frame clones only, with some absent. The sample consists of approximately 69,000 clones, 65% to 70% of them appearing once. Sequenced input: PBMCs. These receptors were collected from a man aged 40-55 years in good health and CMV-seropositive.

Points on this clone: At one of its ends the junction is not consistent with the germline gene, which may arise from a read error. At the DNA level, this CDR3 is encoded by other sequences in the same sample as well. V is TRBV5-4 and J is TRBJ1-1, with D possibly matching TRBD1 (6 bases). The CDR3 is made up of 12 amino acids. Germline assignment: CDR1 SGHNT and CDR2 YYREEE (reference sequence). The CDR3 reads CASSLAGGAAFF. The CDR3 nucleotides are TGCGCCAGCAGCTTGGCCGGGGGGGCAGCTTTCTTT.

J is TRBJ2-7 and V is TRBV9; TRBD2 matches at 8 bases. This CDR3 is built from 15 residues. CDR1 is SGDLS, CDR2 YYNGEE, per germline. V was pared by 4 bases and J by 1 base, with 7 bases of the junction left unmatched. CDR3 DNA: TGTGCCAGCAGCCTCCGGGGGGGCAAGTCCTACGAGCAGTACTTC. It is translated as CASSLRGGKSYEQYF.

Here the CDR3 reads CASSPGTGAYEQYF. The CDR3, as DNA: TGTGCCAGCAGCCCCGGGACAGGGGCCTACGAGCAGTACTTC. The chain employs TRBV5-6 and TRBJ2-5; 10 bases are shared with TRBD1. Matching the DNA end better, TRBJ2-7 makes the J call doubtful. Germline values: CDR1 SGHDT, CDR2 YYEEEE. The CDR3 is 14 amino acids.

The rearrangement links TRBV2 to TRBJ1-5; 7 bases line up with TRBD1. The CDR3 runs 14 residues. The J segment lost 5 bases and the V segment lost 7 bases, leaving 8 bases of the junction unmatched. Germline-derived CDR1 and CDR2 are SNHLY and FYNNEI. CDR3 residues: CASTADREYQPQHF. Here the CDR3 DNA reads TGTGCCAGCACCGCTGACAGGGAATATCAGCCCCAGCATTTT. The full variable domain, rest sourced from reference TRBV2 and TRBJ1-5, is EPEVTQTPSHQVTQMGQEVILRCVPISNHLYFYWYRQILGQKVEFLVSFYNNEISEKSEIFDDQFSVERPDGSNFTLKIRSTKLEDSAMYFCASTADREYQPQHFGDGTRLSIL.

This clone showed up just a few times. The chain has TRBV4-3 and TRBJ1-2; 8 bases are a match to TRBD1. The CDR3 contains 16 residues. From germline, CDR1 is LGHNA and CDR2 YSLEER. Trimming removed 0 bases from V and 7 bases from J; junction bases left unmatched: 10. The CDR3 sequence is CASSQDPRTGLFGYTF. CDR3 bases: TGCGCCAGCAGCCAAGATCCACGGACAGGGTTGTTTGGCTACACCTTC.

The rearrangement joins TRBV5-1 to TRBJ2-7, with D possibly matching TRBD1 (6 bases). The CDR3 is 13 residues long. V gave up 0 bases and J gave up 5 bases, with 9 bases separating them. The germline V gene encodes CDR1 SGHRS and CDR2 YFSETQ. CDR3 sequence: CASSLGGRNEQYF. CDR3 DNA sequence: TGCGCCAGCAGCTTGGGGGGGCGTAACGAGCAGTACTTC.

The chain links TRBV2 to TRBJ2-7, with unresolved D. The CDR3 contains 12 residues. Germline V gene sequence: CDR1 SNHLY, CDR2 FYNNEI. With 5 bases removed from V and 3 bases from J, the gap between germline ends came to 8 bases. CDR3 residues: CASSPGFYEQYF. In DNA, the CDR3 is TGTGCCAGCAGTCCAGGATTCTACGAGCAGTACTTC.

The V call is TRBV28, the J call TRBJ1-6, with a tentative D call TRBD1 (5 bases). The CDR3 has 13 amino acids. Germline CDR1 MDHEN, CDR2 SYDVKM. Trimming stripped 3 bases from V and 8 bases from J, with 8 bases between. CDR3 nucleotides: TGTGCCAGCAGTTTGGACACCGATTCACCCCTCCACTTT. It translates to CASSLDTDSPLHF.

V is TRBV6-1 and J is TRBJ2-7; no definite D call. The CDR3 sequence is 15 residues long. Trimming took 2 bases from V and 2 from J, leaving 13 bases between them. Germline V gene data show CDR1 as MNHNS and CDR2 as SASEGT. Here the CDR3 DNA reads TGTGCCAGCAGTGAATATACACCCACCACCTACGAGCAGTACTTC. The encoded protein is CASSEYTPTTYEQYF.

The J gene is TRBJ1-2, the V gene TRBV2, with D unclear. Germline V CDR1 and CDR2: SNHLY, FYNNEI. This CDR3 is 11 amino acids long. V gave up 7 bases and J gave up 7 bases, with 10 bases separating them. The CDR3 nucleotides read TGTGCCAGCACCCCGGAGGCTGGCTACACCTTC. This gives the protein CASTPEAGYTF.

This clone has only a few counts. J is TRBJ1-1 and V is TRBV5-1; D is possibly TRBD1 (5 bases). From germline, CDR1 is SGHRS and CDR2 YFSETQ. CDR3 length: 14 residues. The V end lost 3 bases, the J end lost 1 base, and 10 bases lay between the germline ends. The CDR3 region is CASSWGTRNTEAFF. The CDR3 DNA follows: TGCGCCAGCAGCTGGGGGACTAGGAACACTGAAGCTTTCTTT.

The rearrangement links TRBV6-1 to TRBJ1-2; D is undetermined. CDR3 size: 16 residues. V lost 1 base and J lost 4, with 16 bases in between. Germline V lookup: CDR1 MNHNS, CDR2 SASEGT. The CDR3 coding sequence is TGTGCCAGCAGTGAAGGGATCGGTCAGCAGGTCTATGGCTACACCTTC. It codes for CASSEGIGQQVYGYTF.

This clone turned up a few times. V usage is TRBV2 and J usage is TRBJ2-5; 11 bases fit TRBD2. The germline CDR1 and CDR2 sequences are SNHLY and FYNNEI. J lost 2 bases, V lost 6 bases, and 8 bases had no gene match. This CDR3 has 16 residues. As DNA, the CDR3 is TGTGCCAGCAGGTCGGGACTAGCGGAGCTTCAAGAGACCCAGTACTTC. Protein product: CASRSGLAELQETQYF.

This clone was detected once. V is TRBV5-1 and J is TRBJ2-3; 7 bases line up with TRBD1. CDR1 is SGHRS, CDR2 YFSETQ, per germline. Unmatched junction bases numbered 4, after V lost 0 bases and J lost 3 bases. CDR3 length: 15 amino acids. The CDR3 reads CASSLEGRGTDTQYF. The DNA of the CDR3 is TGCGCCAGCAGCTTGGAGGGCAGGGGGACAGATACGCAGTATTTT.

The chain has TRBV9 and TRBJ2-4, with 8 positions matching TRBD1. CDR1 is SGDLS and CDR2 is YYNGEE in the germline V gene. After removal of 1 base from V and 12 bases from J, the junction contained 6 bases not matched to a gene. This CDR3 is 13 amino acids long. In DNA form, the CDR3 reads TGTGCCAGCAGCGTAACGACAGGGGATGCTCAGTACTTC. Amino acid sequence: CASSVTTGDAQYF.

The chain joins TRBV7-2 to TRBJ2-3; TRBD1 might be the D (5 bases). From germline, CDR1 is SGHTA and CDR2 FQGNSA. Between the trimmed V and J ends, which lost 1 base and 3 bases, there was a span of 14 bases. This CDR3 spans 16 amino acids. The CDR3 nucleotides are TGTGCCAGCAGCTTAGGATCGTCAGGGATTACAGATACGCAGTATTTT. It is translated as CASSLGSSGITDTQYF. Supplemented by reference TRBV7-2 and TRBJ2-3, the full variable domain reads GAGVSQSPSNKVTEKGKDVELRCDPISGHTALYWYRQSLGQGLEFLIYFQGNSAPDKSGLPSDRFSAERTGGSVSTLTIQRTQQEDSAVYLCASSLGSSGITDTQYFGPGTRLTVL.

The gene calls are TRBV7-9 and TRBJ1-6; D is unresolved. The V gene's germline CDR1 is SEHNR and CDR2 FQNEAQ (reference sequence). The CDR3 runs to 17 residues. The ends were cut back, 5 bases at V and 0 bases at J, with 14 bases in the middle. The CDR3 sequence: CASSGSGGSSYNSPLHF. As DNA, the CDR3 is TGTGCCAGCAGCGGCAGCGGAGGGTCCTCCTATAATTCACCCCTCCACTTT.

The chain joins TRBV30 to TRBJ2-3; 8 bases agree with TRBD2. This CDR3 region has 14 residues. Unmatched junction bases numbered 10, after V lost 6 bases and J lost 5 bases. The germline V gene encodes CDR1 GTSNPN and CDR2 SVGIG (reference sequence). The DNA of the CDR3 is TGTGCCTGCCATCCCGGGGGGGCCGGAGATACGCAGTATTTT. Residues: CACHPGGAGDTQYF. The full variable domain, with the rest looked up from reference TRBV30 and TRBJ2-3, is SQTIHQWPATLVQPVGSPLSLECTVEGTSNPNLYWYRQAAGRGLQLLFYSVGIGQISSEVPQNLSASRPQDRQFILSSKKLLLSDSGFYLCACHPGGAGDTQYFGPGTRLTVL.

The chain employs TRBV7-2 and TRBJ2-1; TRBD2 matches 8 bases. CDR3 length: 16 amino acids. CDR1 and CDR2 (germline): SGHTA, FQGNSA. V lost 6 bases to trimming and J lost 8 bases; unmatched junction nucleotides: 15. The CDR3 spells CASRERSGGASYEQFF. Written as DNA, the CDR3 is TGTGCCAGCAGAGAGCGGTCGGGGGGGGCCTCCTATGAGCAGTTCTTC.

This chain uses TRBV4-1 with TRBJ1-3, with 7 positions matching TRBD1. This CDR3 spans 20 amino acids. Losses at the gene ends were 2 bases for V and 0 bases for J; bases not matched to a gene: 16. CDR1 and CDR2 (germline): MGHRA, YSYEKL. CDR3 residues: CASSQFAGQPKSYSGNTIYF. CDR3 nucleotides: TGCGCCAGCAGCCAATTTGCGGGACAGCCTAAAAGCTACTCTGGAAACACCATATATTTT.

This chain uses TRBV6-5 with TRBJ2-5; no clear D. The CDR3 is 15 amino acids. V was clipped by 4 bases and J by 0 bases, with 12 bases between them. Germline V CDR1 and CDR2: MNHEY, SVGAGI. The CDR3 reads CASSSLVGDQETQYF. The CDR3 DNA is TGTGCCAGCAGTTCCCTAGTAGGTGACCAAGAGACCCAGTACTTC.

The V gene is TRBV21-1, the J gene TRBJ2-5; TRBD1 was called by the table and not checked on the DNA. The J call may not be correct, given that the DNA end is closer to TRBJ2-7. TRBV21-1 is a documented pseudogene. This CDR3 spans 16 amino acids. The CDR3 DNA follows: TGTGCCAGCAGCAAAGAGGAGACAGGGAGAGTATACGAGCAGTACTTC. It specifies CASSKEETGRVYEQYF.

This rearrangement joins TRBV2 to TRBJ2-2; D not resolved. CDR1 is SNHLY and CDR2 is FYNNEI in the germline V gene. Trimming stripped 4 bases from V and 1 base from J, with 7 bases between. There are 14 residues in the CDR3. The CDR3 is CASSVSGNTGELFF. The CDR3 DNA reads TGTGCCAGCAGTGTCAGTGGGAACACCGGGGAGCTGTTTTTT.

The V and J genes are TRBV4-2 and TRBJ2-7; D might be TRBD1 (5 bases). The CDR3 loop spans 14 amino acids. Germline values: CDR1 LGHNA, CDR2 YNFKEQ. V lost 4 bases and J 0 bases, leaving 10 bases between the germline ends. CDR3 sequence reads: CASSPTVSSYEQYF. CDR3 DNA: TGTGCCAGCAGCCCGACAGTGAGCTCCTACGAGCAGTACTTC.